This passage covers 28 T cell receptor beta chains from one sample sequenced in a study of early T cells in non-severe SARS-CoV-2 infection. Via MiXCR, TCRdb re-called the 5' RACE reads, giving one row per CDR3 protein. The sample gives 74,000 or so distinct CDR3 sequences, 9.5% to 13% of which show up once; 3% to 4.5% is in the top ten. Sequenced: whole blood. The origin of the receptors is an adult who was a healthcare worker with PCR-confirmed SARS-CoV-2 infection or an uninfected control (not recorded which).

This clonotype was recorded at least ten times. J is TRBJ2-3 and V is TRBV29-1; 8 positions match TRBD1. This CDR3 is 15 amino acids long. Germline V gives CDR1 SQVTM, CDR2 ANQGSEA. Unmatched junction bases numbered 14, after V lost 6 bases and J lost 6 bases. The CDR3: CSVPMRTGHLDTQYF. The CDR3 DNA reads TGCAGCGTCCCCATGAGGACAGGGCATTTGGATACGCAGTATTTT.

This clonotype was found many times. The gene calls are TRBV11-3 and TRBJ2-1; D gene unclear. The CDR3 is made up of 14 amino acids. Per germline, CDR1 SGHNT and CDR2 YENEEA. Deletions cut 4 bases from V and 6 bases from J, with 13 bases between. As DNA, the CDR3 is TGTGCCAGCAGCTACCGGGCGCGAGGCAATGAGCAGTTCTTC. Translating it yields CASSYRARGNEQFF. Using reference TRBV11-3 and TRBJ2-1 for the parts outside the CDR3, the full variable domain is EAGVVQSPRYKIIEKKQPVAFWCNPISGHNTLYWYLQNLGQGPELLIRYENEEAVDDSQLPKDRFSAERLKGVDSTLKIQPAELGDSAVYLCASSYRARGNEQFFGPGTRLTVL.

This clonotype was recorded a few times. The chain links TRBV3-1 to TRBJ2-7; D is uncertain. Germline-derived CDR1 and CDR2 are LGHDT and YNNKEL (reference sequence). The CDR3 runs to 14 residues. V was shortened by 5 bases and J by 3 bases, with 14 bases between the two germline ends. This CDR3 is CASSYGPVSYEQYF. CDR3 bases: TGTGCCAGCAGCTACGGACCGGTGAGCTACGAGCAGTACTTC.

The rearrangement links TRBV11-3 to TRBJ2-7; D gene ambiguous. The germline V gene has CDR1 SGHNT and CDR2 YENEEA. This CDR3 is 14 amino acids long. V was trimmed by 1 base and J by 3 bases, leaving 10 bases between them. The CDR3 reads CASSLVGALYEQYF. Here the CDR3 DNA reads TGTGCCAGCAGCTTAGTAGGAGCGCTCTACGAGCAGTACTTC.

This clonotype has a count of ten or more. V is TRBV4-1 and J is TRBJ1-3; possibly TRBD1 for D (6 bases). Germline loops: CDR1 MGHRA, CDR2 YSYEKL. V shed 3 bases and J shed 0 bases, with 12 bases lying between them. The CDR3 is 16 amino acids. This CDR3 reads CASSHTGSSSGNTIYF. The CDR3 DNA reads as TGCGCCAGCAGCCACACAGGGTCATCCTCTGGAAACACCATATATTTT.

In its sample, this clonotype was seen many times. This chain uses TRBV30 with TRBJ2-3; TRBD2 aligns across 12 bases. Per germline, CDR1 GTSNPN and CDR2 SVGIG (reference sequence). This CDR3 spans 16 amino acids. The trim removed 3 bases at V and 2 bases at J, leaving 6 bases unmatched. For the CDR3, the DNA is TGTGCCTGGAGGGCTAGCGGGAGGGAATTCACAGATACGCAGTATTTT. Translating it yields CAWRASGREFTDTQYF.

This clonotype was seen at least ten times. This chain uses TRBV5-1 with TRBJ2-5; no clear D. Germline-derived CDR1 and CDR2 are SGHRS and YFSETQ. The CDR3 extends over 14 amino acids. The V end was cut by 0 bases, the J end by 5 bases, with 11 bases between. As DNA, the CDR3 is TGCGCCAGCAGCTTGGCCTCGGACCCGGAGACCCAGTACTTC. Amino acid sequence: CASSLASDPETQYF.

This clonotype appeared many times. This chain uses TRBV14 with TRBJ2-1; D tentatively reads TRBD1 or TRBD2 (5 bases each). Germline lookup yields CDR1 SGHDN and CDR2 FVKESK. The CDR3 contains 14 residues. Trimming cost V 8 bases and J 7 bases, with 18 bases left between them. The CDR3 DNA sequence: TGTGCCAGCGGACCGACCGGGACCGCAAATGAGCAGTTCTTC. Its translation: CASGPTGTANEQFF.

This clonotype was observed at least ten times. The chain combines TRBV10-3 with TRBJ2-5, with 10 positions matching TRBD2. Looked up from germline, CDR1 is ENHRY and CDR2 is SYGVKD. The V and J ends lost 0 bases and 3 bases, in that order; junction bases with no gene match: 4. The CDR3 sequence is 16 residues long. CDR3 residues: CAISESSLAGEETQYF. The CDR3 DNA reads as TGTGCCATCAGTGAGTCGTCCCTAGCGGGGGAAGAGACCCAGTACTTC.

This clonotype came up many times. The rearrangement links TRBV5-1 to TRBJ2-1; 9 positions agree with TRBD2. The CDR3 sequence is 16 residues long. The junction had 4 bases not matched to a gene; V was cut back by 0 bases and J by 3 bases. Germline V gene lookup returns CDR1 SGHRS and CDR2 YFSETQ. The CDR3, as DNA: TGCGCCAGCAGCTTGGCCGTACTAGCGGGCTACAATGAGCAGTTCTTC. Translated, it gives CASSLAVLAGYNEQFF.

This clonotype was detected only a few times. This sequence joins TRBV29-1 and TRBJ1-1; the D is unclear. Germline CDR1 SQVTM, CDR2 ANQGSEA. There are 13 residues in the CDR3. Trimming cost V 5 bases and J 0 bases, with 10 bases left between them. The CDR3 DNA reads as TGCAGCGTTCAAGCGGTTTTGAACACTGAAGCTTTCTTT. Translated: CSVQAVLNTEAFF.

This clonotype has more than one count but fewer than ten. This chain links TRBV5-6 with TRBJ2-7; 11 positions match TRBD1. The ends lost 0 bases at V and 5 bases at J; junction bases unmatched: 7. The CDR3 runs 16 residues. Germline V gene lookup returns CDR1 SGHDT and CDR2 YYEEEE. CDR3 nucleotide sequence: TGTGCCAGCAGCTTGGCCGAGGACAGGGGGCACGACGAGCAGTACTTC. This codes for CASSLAEDRGHDEQYF.

This clonotype was counted between two and nine times. The V gene is TRBV7-9, the J gene TRBJ2-2, with 9 positions matching TRBD1. Germline V gives CDR1 SEHNR, CDR2 FQNEAQ (reference sequence). The CDR3 is 15 residues long. J gave up 1 base and V 5 bases, and 2 bases lay outside the gene matches. The CDR3 spells CASSVTGGNTGELFF. In DNA, the CDR3 is TGTGCCAGCAGCGTGACAGGGGGGAACACCGGGGAGCTGTTTTTT.

The chain uses TRBV11-2 and TRBJ2-2, with 8 bases matching TRBD2. In germline, CDR1 is SGHAT, CDR2 FQNNGV. This CDR3 contains 16 residues. The V gene end was trimmed by 4 bases and the J gene end by 3 bases; junction bases not matched to a gene: 7. CDR3: CASSSGTSYDTGELFF. DNA of the CDR3: TGTGCCAGCAGCTCAGGGACTAGTTATGACACCGGGGAGCTGTTTTTT.

The J gene is TRBJ2-6, the V gene TRBV2; D gene uncertain. Trimming removed 4 bases from V and 1 base from J, with 8 bases in between. The CDR3 runs to 15 residues. Per the germline V gene, CDR1 is SNHLY and CDR2 is FYNNEI. CDR3 sequence: CASSVRASGANVLTF. CDR3 nucleotide sequence: TGTGCCAGCAGTGTTAGAGCATCTGGGGCCAACGTCCTGACTTTC.

This clonotype was recorded many times. The genes are TRBV7-9 and TRBJ2-2; TRBD1 matches at 7 bases. With 5 bases clipped from V and 2 bases from J, the junction kept 8 bases outside the gene matches. The CDR3 has 16 amino acids. Germline V gene lookup returns CDR1 SEHNR and CDR2 FQNEAQ (reference sequence). The CDR3 is CASSPTGTANTGELFF. CDR3 bases: TGTGCCAGCAGCCCTACTGGGACAGCTAACACCGGGGAGCTGTTTTTT.

This clonotype has a count of ten or more. The chain carries TRBV11-2 and TRBJ1-1; D gene uncertain. The CDR3 sequence is 13 residues long. Trimming took 5 bases from V and 0 from J, leaving 7 bases between them. Germline V gene data show CDR1 as SGHAT and CDR2 as FQNNGV. The CDR3 spells CASSPWMNTEAFF. DNA of the CDR3: TGTGCCAGCAGCCCTTGGATGAACACTGAAGCTTTCTTT.

This chain links TRBV11-2 with TRBJ2-3, with TRBD1 matching over 7 bases. CDR1 is SGHAT and CDR2 is FQNNGV in the germline V gene. CDR3 size: 13 residues. V gave up 8 bases and J gave up 3 bases; unmatched junction bases: 5. CDR3 sequence: CASSSRGTDTQYF. In DNA, the CDR3 is TGTGCCAGCTCGTCCAGGGGGACAGATACGCAGTATTTT.

This clonotype showed up many times. This chain connects TRBV11-2 to TRBJ2-1; 7 bases are a match to TRBD1. CDR1 and CDR2 from the germline V gene are SGHAT and FQNNGV. The CDR3 is 17 residues long. V trimming: 4 bases; J trimming: 7 bases; junction bases outside the gene matches: 16. The CDR3 reads CASSYSVGTGASNEQFF. The CDR3 nucleotides read TGTGCCAGCAGCTATTCCGTGGGAACAGGGGCCTCGAATGAGCAGTTCTTC.

This clonotype was observed a handful of times. The DNA is left out, because the CDR3 cannot be placed on it with certainty; the CDR3 is given as TCRdb lists it. V gene TRBV9 combines with J gene TRBJ1-1. Termini included, the CDR3 measures 14 amino acids. Germline values: CDR1 SGDLS, CDR2 YYNGEE. This CDR3 reads CASSVGTGNTEVFF.

This clonotype was counted many times. The chain couples TRBV13 to TRBJ2-1; 7 bases match TRBD2. With V trimmed by 5 bases and J by 5 bases, 15 bases remained unmatched. Per the germline V gene, CDR1 is PRHDT and CDR2 is FYEKMQ (reference sequence). This CDR3 region has 17 residues. Here the CDR3 reads CASSPGGLVANDNEQFF. The CDR3 coding sequence is TGTGCCAGCAGCCCGGGAGGTTTAGTAGCAAATGACAATGAGCAGTTCTTC.

This clonotype was detected only a few times. This sequence joins TRBV2 and TRBJ2-1; D tentatively reads TRBD1 or TRBD2 (5 bases each). The V end was cut by 8 bases, the J end by 0 bases, with 20 bases between. From germline, CDR1 is SNHLY and CDR2 FYNNEI. The CDR3 spans 17 residues. The CDR3 spells CASVRDSGTHSYNEQFF. The CDR3 DNA reads as TGTGCCAGCGTACGAGACTCCGGGACCCACTCCTACAATGAGCAGTTCTTC.

This clonotype showed up many times. This chain joins TRBV20-1 and TRBJ1-1, with no clear D. The CDR3 sequence is 14 residues long. The V and J ends lost 3 bases and 1 base respectively, with 12 bases between them. Germline lookup yields CDR1 DFQATT and CDR2 SNEGSKA (reference sequence). In nucleotides, the CDR3 is TGCAGTGCTAGGACGACCGCACGGAACACTGAAGCTTTCTTT. Protein sequence: CSARTTARNTEAFF.

The chain couples TRBV28 to TRBJ2-7; TRBD2 is a possible D gene (5 bases). V was trimmed by 3 bases and J by 2 bases, leaving 8 bases between them. The CDR3 length is 13 residues. The germline V gene has CDR1 MDHEN and CDR2 SYDVKM. CDR3 protein: CASSFRGTYEQYF. The CDR3 nucleotides read TGTGCCAGCAGTTTTCGGGGTACCTACGAGCAGTACTTC.

In this sample, this clonotype turned up once. Being one base from a much bigger clone, this may be a read error. This sequence joins TRBV3-1 and TRBJ2-3, with TRBD2 matching over 9 bases. Germline CDR1 LGHDT, CDR2 YNNKEL (reference sequence). This CDR3 contains 15 residues. Germline trimming cut 3 bases from V and 5 bases from J; bases unmatched to any gene: 6. The CDR3 loop is CASSHLAGLGDTQYF. CDR3 in DNA: TGTGCCAGCAGCCACCTAGCGGGATTAGGAGATACGCAGTATTTT.

There are many counts of this clonotype. The chain combines TRBV3-1 with TRBJ2-3; the match to TRBD2 covers 10 bases. The germline V gene has CDR1 LGHDT and CDR2 YNNKEL (reference sequence). Trimming took 1 base from V and 1 from J; bases not matched to a gene: 8. This CDR3 is built from 18 residues. CDR3 in amino acids: CASSQGPWTSGGTDTQYF. CDR3 nucleotides: TGTGCCAGCAGCCAAGGCCCGTGGACTAGCGGAGGCACAGATACGCAGTATTTT.

The chain has TRBV7-2 and TRBJ2-5; D tentatively fits TRBD1 or TRBD2 (7 bases each). V gave up 5 bases and J gave up 2 bases, with 15 bases separating them. Per germline, CDR1 SGHTA and CDR2 FQGNSA. The CDR3 extends over 15 amino acids. The DNA of the CDR3 is TGTGCCAGCAGCCGCAGGGGGGGTAATCAAGAGACCCAGTACTTC. This gives the protein CASSRRGGNQETQYF. The full variable domain, rest sourced from reference TRBV7-2 and TRBJ2-5, is GAGVSQSPSNKVTEKGKDVELRCDPISGHTALYWYRQSLGQGLEFLIYFQGNSAPDKSGLPSDRFSAERTGGSVSTLTIQRTQQEDSAVYLCASSRRGGNQETQYFGPGTRLLVL.

V and J are TRBV10-3 and TRBJ2-7; no definite D call. This CDR3 contains 12 residues. V lost 7 bases to trimming and J lost 3 bases, with 10 bases between them. Germline CDR1 reads ENHRY; CDR2 reads SYGVKD. CDR3 sequence (DNA): TGTGCCATCACCTCGGACGGCTACGAGCAGTACTTC. This codes for CAITSDGYEQYF.